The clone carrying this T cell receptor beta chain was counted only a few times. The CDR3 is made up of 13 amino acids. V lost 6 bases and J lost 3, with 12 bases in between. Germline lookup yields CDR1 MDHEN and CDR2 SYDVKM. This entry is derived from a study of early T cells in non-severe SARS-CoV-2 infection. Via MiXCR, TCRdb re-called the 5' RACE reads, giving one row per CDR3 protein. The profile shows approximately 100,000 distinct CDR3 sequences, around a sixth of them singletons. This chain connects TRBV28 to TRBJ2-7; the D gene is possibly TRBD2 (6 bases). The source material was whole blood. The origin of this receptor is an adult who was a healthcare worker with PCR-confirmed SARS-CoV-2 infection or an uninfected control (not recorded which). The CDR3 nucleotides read TGTGCCAGCAGGCTCCTCGGGGGCTACGAGCAGTACTTC. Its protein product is CASRLLGGYEQYF.